Detailed here is one TCR beta chain. Its antigen is not known. TCRdb's table, derived via immunoSEQ multiplex PCR, lists solely in-frame clones and lacks some. This sample has approximately 80,000 clones, with approximately 90% found just once. This sample is part of a study of T cell responses to AZD1222 COVID-19 vaccine. Germline loops: CDR1 LNHDA, CDR2 SQIVND (reference sequence). V shed 3 bases and J shed 3 bases, with 6 bases lying between them. The CDR3 spans 13 residues. Whole-study findings and limits: Donors, mostly white British, included more females; clonal diversity was possibly underestimated. Every sample of the repertoires postdated the peak T cell response. In the spike-specific TCR repertoire, nearly half reportedly target unmutated variant regions.

Second-dose intervals near 4 or 12 weeks were combined. This TCR was sampled from an adult who received the AZD1222 COVID-19 vaccine. The V and J genes are TRBV19 and TRBJ1-5; D uncertain. This specimen was peripheral blood, taken 28 days after the second AZD1222 dose. CDR3 sequence: CASSIQNNQPQHF. CDR3 bases: TGTGCCAGTAGTATCCAGAACAATCAGCCCCAGCATTTT.